One and the same sample provided the 20 T cell receptor beta chains below, sequenced in a study of blood T cell repertoires in COVID-19. Produced via immunoSEQ multiplex PCR; TCRdb's table is partial and in-frame only. The sample has roughly 430,000 clones; approximately 86% are singletons. Sample: PBMCs or T cells enriched from blood (not recorded which). The receptors shown here come from a woman aged 40 to 50 with acute COVID-19.

CDR3 protein: CAYGTGGPDTQYF. CDR3 DNA: TGTGCGTACGGGACAGGGGGCCCAGATACGCAGTATTTT. V and J are TRBV30 and TRBJ2-3, with TRBD1 identical over 12 bases. This CDR3 is 13 amino acids long. In germline, CDR1 is GTSNPN, CDR2 SVGIG (reference sequence).

This clone is a singleton in its sample. This chain connects TRBV29-1 to TRBJ1-1; 7 bases fit TRBD1. The CDR3 spans 13 residues. Looked up from germline, CDR1 is SQVTM and CDR2 is ANQGSEA. The V and J ends lost 5 bases and 2 bases, in that order; junction bases with no gene match: 5. The CDR3 loop reads CSVQGQTNTEAFF. As DNA, the CDR3 is TGCAGCGTTCAGGGACAGACAAACACTGAAGCTTTCTTT.

The chain carries TRBV18 and TRBJ2-7; perhaps TRBD2 as D (5 bases). The germline gives CDR1 KGHSH, CDR2 LQKENI. Trimming removed 4 bases at V and 5 bases at J, with 12 bases between. The CDR3 length is 13 residues. Written as DNA, the CDR3 is TGTGCCAGCTCACTTAAAAACGGGGACGAGCAGTACTTC. It specifies CASSLKNGDEQYF.

The chain joins TRBV7-8 to TRBJ2-7, with 13 bases that match TRBD2. Germline CDR1 and CDR2: SGHVS and FQNEAQ. Trimming cost V 5 bases and J 3 bases; bases outside gene matches: 4. This CDR3 spans 15 amino acids. The CDR3 DNA sequence: TGTGCCAGCAGCCCGGGACTAGCGGGGTACTACGAGCAGTACTTC. Translated: CASSPGLAGYYEQYF.

DNA for the CDR3: TGTGCCTGGACCCGGACAGGGTCCCATCAGCCCCAGCATTTT. Its translation: CAWTRTGSHQPQHF. J is TRBJ1-5 and V is TRBV30, with 8 bases matching TRBD1. V gave up 4 bases and J gave up 5 bases; unmatched junction bases: 7. The CDR3 spans 14 residues. Germline lookup yields CDR1 GTSNPN and CDR2 SVGIG (reference sequence).

This chain links TRBV30 with TRBJ1-2; unclear D gene. This CDR3 has 13 residues. Germline V gives CDR1 GTSNPN, CDR2 SVGIG (reference sequence). Deletions cut 2 bases from V and 4 bases from J, with 11 bases between. The CDR3 is CAWSPNRSYGYTF. CDR3 nucleotides: TGTGCCTGGAGTCCCAACAGATCCTATGGCTACACCTTC. The variable domain in full, with the rest retrieved from reference TRBV30 and TRBJ1-2, is SQTIHQWPATLVQPVGSPLSLECTVEGTSNPNLYWYRQAAGRGLQLLFYSVGIGQISSEVPQNLSASRPQDRQFILSSKKLLLSDSGFYLCAWSPNRSYGYTFGSGTRLTVV.

The rearrangement joins TRBV7-9 to TRBJ2-5; TRBD2 might be the D (5 bases). V shed 6 bases and J shed 5 bases, with 19 bases lying between them. This CDR3 is built from 15 residues. Per the germline V gene, CDR1 is SEHNR and CDR2 is FQNEAQ (reference sequence). The CDR3: CASREGPGLGETQYF. The CDR3 region has the DNA TGTGCCAGCAGAGAGGGCCCCGGACTGGGGGAGACCCAGTACTTC.

The chain employs TRBV7-9 and TRBJ1-4; D is possibly TRBD1 (5 bases). Trimming cost V 7 bases and J 8 bases, with 23 bases left between them. The CDR3 has 16 amino acids. Germline V gives CDR1 SEHNR, CDR2 FQNEAQ (reference sequence). The CDR3 loop is CASTLYVGQAQEKLFF. DNA for the CDR3: TGTGCCAGCACTCTTTACGTCGGACAAGCGCAGGAAAAACTGTTTTTT.

The chain uses TRBV10-1 and TRBJ2-2, with 8 bases lining up with TRBD1. The CDR3 covers 17 residues. CDR1 is WNHNN and CDR2 is SYGVQD in the germline V gene (reference sequence). After removal of 3 bases from V and 2 bases from J, the junction contained 8 bases not matched to a gene. The CDR3 nucleotides are TGCGCCAGCAGTGACAGGGGGCTTTCTGGAAACACCGGGGAGCTGTTTTTT. Translation: CASSDRGLSGNTGELFF.

CDR3 region: CASSQDPSPTGELFF. CDR3 sequence (DNA): TGCGCCAGCAGCCAAGATCCTTCCCCCACCGGGGAGCTGTTTTTT. This sequence joins TRBV4-1 and TRBJ2-2; D ambiguous. Germline loops: CDR1 MGHRA, CDR2 YSYEKL. This CDR3 spans 15 amino acids. V was clipped by 0 bases and J by 4 bases, with 9 bases between them.

The rearrangement links TRBV6-5 to TRBJ1-4; 9 nucleotides line up with TRBD1. Germline CDR1 and CDR2: MNHEY and SVGAGI. With V trimmed by 2 bases and J by 4 bases, 5 bases remained unmatched. This CDR3 has 16 residues. This chain's CDR3 is CASSYRTGVVNEKLFF. For the CDR3, the DNA is TGTGCCAGCAGTTACAGGACAGGGGTAGTTAATGAAAAACTGTTTTTT.

This clone appeared once. The chain is built from TRBV12-3 or TRBV12-4 and TRBJ2-1; D is possibly TRBD2 (5 bases). V lost 1 base to trimming and J lost 7 bases, with 8 bases between them. The CDR3 contains 13 residues. CDR3: CASSLGRTNEQFF. CDR3 nucleotide sequence: TGTGCCAGCAGTTTAGGGCGGACTAATGAGCAGTTCTTC.

The CDR3, as DNA: TGTGCCAGCAGTACTACCGGGGCCTACAATGAGCAGTTCTTC. As protein: CASSTTGAYNEQFF. V gene TRBV27 combines with J gene TRBJ2-1, with D possibly TRBD2 on 5 matching bases. CDR3 length: 14 amino acids. Germline loops: CDR1 MNHEY, CDR2 SMNVEV (reference sequence). Trimming removed 5 bases from V and 2 bases from J, with 10 bases in between.

Notes on this clone: Likely a read error: the CDR3 ends without its conserved phenylalanine or tryptophan. The limits of the CDR3 on the DNA are not certain, so only TCRdb's listed CDR3 is given. The chain uses TRBV29-1 and TRBJ1-4. The CDR3 has 8 residues if both end residues are counted. Germline V gene lookup returns CDR1 SQVTM and CDR2 ANQGSEA. CDR3 amino acids: CSVERAGV.

The rearrangement uses TRBV27 and TRBJ1-1; D is unclear. The V and J ends lost 6 bases and 11 bases respectively, with 16 bases between them. The CDR3 sequence is 12 residues long. The germline V gene has CDR1 MNHEY and CDR2 SMNVEV (reference sequence). The CDR3, as DNA: TGTGCCAGCAGAGCGTGGCCAAGTAGGGCTTTCTTT. Its translation: CASRAWPSRAFF.

V usage is TRBV2 and J usage is TRBJ1-1; D is unclear. The CDR3 runs 14 residues. Deletions cut 2 bases from V and 1 base from J, with 8 bases between. Germline V gene lookup returns CDR1 SNHLY and CDR2 FYNNEI. Here the CDR3 reads CASSELRQNTEAFF. The CDR3 DNA reads TGTGCCAGCAGTGAATTGCGGCAGAACACTGAAGCTTTCTTT.

The count of this clone is one. The chain has TRBV5-4 and TRBJ2-4; unclear D gene. The V end was cut by 2 bases, the J end by 1 base, with 10 bases between. The germline gives CDR1 SGHNT, CDR2 YYREEE (reference sequence). The CDR3 spans 15 residues. The CDR3 DNA sequence: TGTGCCAGCAGCTTCTATCCTACGGCCAAAAACATTCAGTACTTC. This codes for CASSFYPTAKNIQYF. Variable domain in full (rest from reference TRBV5-4 and TRBJ2-4): ETGVTQSPTHLIKTRGQQVTLRCSSQSGHNTVSWYQQALGQGPQFIFQYYREEENGRGNFPPRFSGLQFPNYSSELNVNALELDDSALYLCASSFYPTAKNIQYFGAGTRLSVL.

This clone was seen only a few times. The chain is built from TRBV5-6 and TRBJ1-2; D not resolved. V lost 4 bases, J lost 4 bases, and 20 bases lay in between. Germline CDR1 reads SGHDT; CDR2 reads YYEEEE. There are 16 residues in the CDR3. CDR3 nucleotide sequence: TGTGCCAGCAGCGCCTCTGAGGTGCCCTACCTCTATGGCTACACCTTC. This codes for CASSASEVPYLYGYTF. Combining the CDR3 with reference TRBV5-6 and TRBJ1-2 gives the whole variable domain DAGVTQSPTHLIKTRGQQVTLRCSPKSGHDTVSWYQQALGQGPQFIFQYYEEEERQRGNFPDRFSGHQFPNYSSELNVNALLLGDSALYLCASSASEVPYLYGYTFGSGTRLTVV.

The chain uses TRBV5-4 and TRBJ1-2; no definite D call. The germline CDR1 and CDR2 sequences are SGHNT and YYREEE (reference sequence). V was clipped by 4 bases and J by 5 bases, with 12 bases between them. The CDR3 totals 13 residues. CDR3 loop: CASSRRREYGYTF. CDR3 DNA sequence: TGTGCCAGCAGCCGTAGAAGGGAGTATGGCTACACCTTC.

V usage is TRBV6-6 and J usage is TRBJ1-5; D call uncertain. Trimming stripped 4 bases from V and 2 bases from J, with 15 bases between. CDR1 and CDR2 from the germline V gene are MNHNY and SVGAGI (reference sequence). This CDR3 comprises 16 residues. Here the CDR3 DNA reads TGTGCCAGCAGTTCCGGGAGCTCCCAAGGCAATCAGCCCCAGCATTTT. It yields the protein CASSSGSSQGNQPQHF.